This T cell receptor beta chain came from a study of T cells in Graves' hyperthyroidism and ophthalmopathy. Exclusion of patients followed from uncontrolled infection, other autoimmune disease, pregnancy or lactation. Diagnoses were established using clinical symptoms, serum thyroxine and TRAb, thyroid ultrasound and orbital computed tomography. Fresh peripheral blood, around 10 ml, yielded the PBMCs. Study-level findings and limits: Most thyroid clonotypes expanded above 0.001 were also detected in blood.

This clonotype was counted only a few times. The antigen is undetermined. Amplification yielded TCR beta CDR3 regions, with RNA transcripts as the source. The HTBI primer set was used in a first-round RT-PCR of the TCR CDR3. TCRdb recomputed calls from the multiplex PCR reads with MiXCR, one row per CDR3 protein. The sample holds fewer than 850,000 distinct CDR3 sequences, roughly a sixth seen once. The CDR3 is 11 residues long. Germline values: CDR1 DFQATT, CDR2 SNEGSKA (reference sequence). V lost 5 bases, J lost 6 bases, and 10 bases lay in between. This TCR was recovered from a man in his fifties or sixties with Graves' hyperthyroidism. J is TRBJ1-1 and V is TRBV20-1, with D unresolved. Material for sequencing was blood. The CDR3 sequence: CSAPRSAEAFF. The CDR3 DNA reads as TGCAGTGCTCCCAGGAGCGCTGAAGCTTTCTTT.